This TCR beta chain was retrieved from a study of graft-versus-host responses after intestinal transplantation. Background on the study: All recipients were given anti-thymocyte globulin induction, and tacrolimus and steroids were then administered for around three years. Study outcomes and limitations: With peak circulating GvH clone levels came an association with early post-transplant HvG declines.

On this clone itself: As yet, its antigen is unknown.

Profiling relied on immunoSEQ multiplex PCR, and the TCRdb table lists in-frame clones only, not all of them. The sample lists tens of thousands of clones; around 84% were seen once. This CDR3 contains 15 residues. V lost 5 bases to trimming and J lost 3 bases, with 16 bases between them. Germline V gene lookup returns CDR1 LNHDA and CDR2 SQIVND (reference sequence). This TCR was sampled from a human donor who was the organ donor for an intestinal transplant. The J gene is TRBJ2-5, the V gene TRBV19, with D possibly TRBD2 on 5 matching bases. Sequencing used unstimulated CD4+ T cells sorted from spleen or lymph node cells, obtained before transplant. The CDR3 nucleotides read TGTGCCAGTAGTTCCCCCGTAGCGAACGAAGAGACCCAGTACTTC. Translated, it gives CASSSPVANEETQYF.